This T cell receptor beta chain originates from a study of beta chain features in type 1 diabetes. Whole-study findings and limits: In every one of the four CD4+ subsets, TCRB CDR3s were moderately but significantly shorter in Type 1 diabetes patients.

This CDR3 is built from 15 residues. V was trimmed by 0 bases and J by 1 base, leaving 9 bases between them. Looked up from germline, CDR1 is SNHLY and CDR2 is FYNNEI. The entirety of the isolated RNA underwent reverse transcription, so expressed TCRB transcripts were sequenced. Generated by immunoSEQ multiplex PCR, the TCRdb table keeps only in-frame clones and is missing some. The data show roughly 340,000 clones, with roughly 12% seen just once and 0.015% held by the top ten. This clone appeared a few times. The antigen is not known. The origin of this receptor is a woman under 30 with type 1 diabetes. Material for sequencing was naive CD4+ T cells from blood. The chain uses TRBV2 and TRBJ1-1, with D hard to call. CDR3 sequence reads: CASSEARASNTEAFF. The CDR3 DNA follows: TGTGCCAGCAGTGAAGCGCGCGCCTCGAACACTGAAGCTTTCTTT.